A selection of T cell receptor beta chains follows, all from one sample in a study of a mutant IDH1 vaccine in newly diagnosed glioma. Their recognized antigens are unknown. Clones were sequenced by immunoSEQ multiplex PCR, and TCRdb holds only the in-frame ones, with some missing. The repertoire consists of 77,000 or so clones, with 75% to 90% occurring once and the leading ten covering over 0.7%. The sequencing used PBMCs, collected from a glioma patient whose treatment included an IDH1 peptide vaccine. These receptors came from a woman between 45 and 60 years old with glioma. Both conserved end residues are part of each CDR3. The D gene is left open where the match is weak. The listing skips clone size in some rows; elsewhere it reads once, few, many or a size class.

D gene: NA
clone size: NA
CDR3 length: 14
V gene: TRBV15
J gene: TRBJ1-1
CDR3 protein: CATSRWGRNTEAFF
CDR3 DNA: TGTGCCACCAGCAGGTGGGGCCGGAACACTGAAGCTTTCTTT

D gene: NA
clone size: few
CDR3 length: 16
V gene: TRBV30
J gene: TRBJ1-1
CDR3 protein: CAWSVVDGMMNTEAFF
CDR3 DNA: TGTGCCTGGAGTGTAGTGGATGGGATGATGAACACTGAAGCTTTCTTT

D gene: TRBD1
clone size: NA
CDR3 length: 17
V gene: TRBV2
J gene: TRBJ2-7
CDR3 protein: CASSGDRGRTNSYEQYF
CDR3 DNA: TGTGCCAGCAGTGGGGACAGGGGGCGGACTAACTCCTACGAGCAGTACTTC

D gene: NA
clone size: NA
CDR3 length: 16
V gene: TRBV7-9
J gene: TRBJ2-2
CDR3 protein: CASSRSRHQNTGELFF
CDR3 DNA: TGTGCCAGCAGCCGTTCGAGACACCAGAACACCGGGGAGCTGTTTTTT

D gene: NA
clone size: NA
CDR3 length: 13
V gene: TRBV5-1
J gene: TRBJ1-2
CDR3 protein: CASSLSLGYGYTF
CDR3 DNA: TGCGCCAGCAGCTTAAGTCTGGGGTATGGCTACACCTTC

D gene: TRBD1
clone size: NA
CDR3 length: 15
V gene: TRBV9
J gene: TRBJ2-3
CDR3 protein: CASSVEGQGADTQYF
CDR3 DNA: TGTGCCAGCAGCGTCGAGGGACAGGGAGCAGATACGCAGTATTTT

D gene: NA
clone size: NA
CDR3 length: 16
V gene: TRBV7-9
J gene: TRBJ1-5
CDR3 protein: CASSSGALFSNQPQHF
CDR3 DNA: TGTGCCAGTAGCTCGGGGGCGCTTTTTAGCAATCAGCCCCAGCATTTT

D gene: NA
clone size: NA
CDR3 length: 15
V gene: TRBV11-2
J gene: TRBJ2-7
CDR3 protein: CASSSIKTGPYEQYF
CDR3 DNA: TGTGCCAGCAGCTCGATTAAAACGGGCCCCTACGAGCAGTACTTC

D gene: NA
clone size: NA
CDR3 length: 16
V gene: TRBV6-1
J gene: TRBJ1-1
CDR3 protein: CASSEEKPGKDTEAFF
CDR3 DNA: TGTGCCAGCAGTGAAGAGAAGCCCGGAAAGGACACTGAAGCTTTCTTT

D gene: NA
clone size: NA
CDR3 length: 15
V gene: TRBV27
J gene: TRBJ2-7
CDR3 protein: CASSPLEAVAYEQYF
CDR3 DNA: TGTGCCAGCAGTCCCCTTGAGGCCGTAGCCTACGAGCAGTACTTC

D gene: NA
clone size: NA
CDR3 length: 15
V gene: TRBV27
J gene: TRBJ2-7
CDR3 protein: CASSPWGASSYEQYF
CDR3 DNA: TGTGCCAGCAGTCCCTGGGGGGCTTCCTCCTACGAGCAGTACTTC

D gene: TRBD1
clone size: NA
CDR3 length: 15
V gene: TRBV28
J gene: TRBJ1-5
CDR3 protein: CASSLLGGHRGPQHF
CDR3 DNA: TGTGCCAGCAGCCTGCTGGGGGGACACAGGGGGCCCCAGCATTTT

D gene: NA
clone size: NA
CDR3 length: 13
V gene: TRBV10-3
J gene: TRBJ2-5
CDR3 protein: CAINLQIGETQYF
CDR3 DNA: TGTGCCATCAACCTACAGATAGGGGAGACCCAGTACTTC

D gene: NA
clone size: NA
CDR3 length: 14
V gene: TRBV6-5
J gene: TRBJ1-2
CDR3 protein: CASSYLTATDGYTF
CDR3 DNA: TGTGCCAGCAGTTATCTCACTGCAACTGATGGCTACACCTTC

D gene: TRBD1
clone size: NA
CDR3 length: 12
V gene: TRBV29-1
J gene: TRBJ2-1
CDR3 protein: CSVRGQYNEQFF
CDR3 DNA: TGCAGCGTCCGGGGACAGTACAATGAGCAGTTCTTC

D gene: TRBD1
clone size: NA
CDR3 length: 14
V gene: TRBV5-4
J gene: TRBJ2-7
CDR3 protein: CASSADRSSYEQYF
CDR3 DNA: TGTGCCAGCAGCGCGGACAGGAGCTCCTACGAGCAGTACTTC

D gene: NA
clone size: NA
CDR3 length: 16
V gene: TRBV15
J gene: TRBJ1-6
CDR3 protein: CATSGSDRTVDSPLHF
CDR3 DNA: TGTGCCACCAGCGGGAGTGACAGGACTGTCGACTCACCCCTCCACTTT

D gene: TRBD2
clone size: NA
CDR3 length: 15
V gene: TRBV7-8
J gene: TRBJ2-3
CDR3 protein: CASSLTSGRADTQYF
CDR3 DNA: TGTGCCAGCAGCTTGACTAGCGGGAGGGCAGATACGCAGTATTTT

D gene: NA
clone size: NA
CDR3 length: 16
V gene: TRBV7-9
J gene: TRBJ1-5
CDR3 protein: CASSSGQPNSNQPQHF
CDR3 DNA: TGTGCCAGCAGCTCTGGCCAGCCTAATAGCAATCAGCCCCAGCATTTT

D gene: TRBD2
clone size: NA
CDR3 length: 16
V gene: TRBV29-1
J gene: TRBJ2-1
CDR3 protein: CSVGASGRGSYNEQFF
CDR3 DNA: TGCAGCGTTGGGGCTAGCGGGAGAGGCTCCTACAATGAGCAGTTCTTC